The 7 T cell receptor beta chains below all came from one sample that was sequenced in a study of CD8 T cells in ankylosing spondylitis. Whole-study findings and limits: Several highly homologous variants formed a TCR beta motif that appeared characteristic of ankylosing spondylitis blood.

Which antigens these TCRs recognize remains unknown. TCRdb re-analysed the 5' RACE reads in MiXCR, keeping a single row per CDR3 protein. This table has hundreds of thousands of distinct CDR3 sequences, approximately 10% appearing once. Sequencing was carried out using blood, either unsorted or a sorted T cell fraction (not recorded which). Source of these receptors: a male donor with ankylosing spondylitis.

The CDR3 protein is CASSLWAGSGNTIYF. The CDR3 nucleotides read TGCGCCAGCAGCTTGTGGGCAGGGTCTGGAAACACCATATATTTT. The J gene is TRBJ1-3, the V gene TRBV5-1; D possibly corresponds to TRBD1 (5 bases). Germline V gives CDR1 SGHRS, CDR2 YFSETQ. Trimming cost V 1 base and J 1 base, with 9 bases left between them. The length of the CDR3 is 15 residues.

This clonotype was recorded a few times. This chain uses TRBV20-1 with TRBJ2-3; a weak D match, TRBD2 (6 bases). The V gene's germline CDR1 is DFQATT and CDR2 SNEGSKA (reference sequence). The CDR3 sequence is 17 residues long. Trimming removed 3 bases at V and 0 bases at J, with 19 bases between. This CDR3 reads CSARRDRGGPSTDTQYF. As DNA, the CDR3 is TGCAGTGCTAGGAGAGATCGAGGAGGGCCAAGCACAGATACGCAGTATTTT.

The J gene is TRBJ2-7, the V gene TRBV10-3; 7 bases match TRBD1. The V and J ends lost 0 bases and 5 bases, in that order; junction bases with no gene match: 7. Germline CDR1 ENHRY, CDR2 SYGVKD. This CDR3 region has 15 residues. The CDR3 coding sequence is TGTGCCATCAGTGAGTCGAAGGGACAGACCCACGAGCAGTACTTC. Its translation: CAISESKGQTHEQYF.

This clonotype has ten or more counts. The V call is TRBV20-1, the J call TRBJ2-5, with 8 bases aligning to TRBD1. Germline lookup yields CDR1 DFQATT and CDR2 SNEGSKA (reference sequence). V was clipped by 5 bases and J by 2 bases; unmatched bases: 10. The CDR3 runs to 15 residues. The CDR3 spells CSAGDRRTGQETQYF. In nucleotides, the CDR3 is TGCAGTGCTGGGGACAGGAGGACGGGTCAAGAGACCCAGTACTTC.

A few counts support this clonotype. The V call is TRBV20-1, the J call TRBJ1-5, with a tentative D call TRBD1 (6 bases). CDR3 length: 13 residues. Trimming removed 6 bases at V and 3 bases at J, with 12 bases between. Germline assignment: CDR1 DFQATT and CDR2 SNEGSKA (reference sequence). The CDR3 DNA follows: TGCAGTGCATTAGGGGGAACCAATCAGCCCCAGCATTTT. Protein: CSALGGTNQPQHF.

The chain joins TRBV29-1 to TRBJ2-7, with D uncertain. Trimming took off 4 bases at V and 4 bases at J, with 8 bases between the two ends. This CDR3 spans 11 amino acids. Germline V lookup: CDR1 SQVTM, CDR2 ANQGSEA. This chain's CDR3 is CSVGREYEQYF. DNA of the CDR3: TGCAGCGTTGGTCGAGAGTACGAGCAGTACTTC.

This clonotype was seen a few times. The CDR3 spells CASSTGQGNEKLFF. In DNA, the CDR3 is TGCGCCAGCAGCACCGGACAGGGTAATGAAAAACTGTTTTTT. The chain joins TRBV5-1 to TRBJ1-4, with 8 bases identical to TRBD1. The CDR3 is 14 residues long. V was pared by 4 bases and J by 4 bases, with 3 bases of the junction left unmatched. The germline CDR1 and CDR2 sequences are SGHRS and YFSETQ.